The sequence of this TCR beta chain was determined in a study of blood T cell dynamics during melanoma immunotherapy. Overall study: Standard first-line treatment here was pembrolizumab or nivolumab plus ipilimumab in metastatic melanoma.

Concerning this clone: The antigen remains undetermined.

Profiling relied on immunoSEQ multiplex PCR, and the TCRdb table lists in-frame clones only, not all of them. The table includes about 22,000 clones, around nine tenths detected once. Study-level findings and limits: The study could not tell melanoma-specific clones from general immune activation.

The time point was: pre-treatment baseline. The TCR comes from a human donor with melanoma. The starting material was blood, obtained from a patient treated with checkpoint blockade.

DNA for the CDR3: TGTGCCAGTAGTGCCCTACGGGCCCTAAATGGCTACACCTTC. Translation gives CASSALRALNGYTF. The chain couples TRBV19 to TRBJ1-2, with D unresolved. The CDR3 covers 14 residues. V dropped 5 bases and J dropped 6 bases, with 16 bases sitting between them. The germline V gene has CDR1 LNHDA and CDR2 SQIVND (reference sequence).